This T cell receptor beta chain was identified in a study of T cells in Graves' hyperthyroidism and ophthalmopathy. Study-level findings and limits: It was a median 6.5 months before onset that the model predicted ophthalmopathy.

The ends lost 4 bases at V and 4 bases at J; junction bases unmatched: 12. Looked up from germline, CDR1 is DFQATT and CDR2 is SNEGSKA (reference sequence). This CDR3 spans 15 amino acids. Graves' hyperthyroidism showing no ophthalmopathy progression within 18 months was considered stable. Newly diagnosed patients aged 18 to 65 had hyperthyroidism of under 2 months' duration. RNA transcripts gave rise to amplified TCR beta CDR3 regions. HTBI primers drove first-round RT-PCR of the TCR CDR3. TCRdb called the multiplex PCR reads again in MiXCR, with one record for every CDR3 protein. Of about 560,000 distinct CDR3 sequences in the sample, roughly 17% were seen once. A note on this clonotype: The antigen is not known.

J is TRBJ2-7 and V is TRBV20-1; 8 nucleotides align to TRBD2. The clonotype comes from a woman younger than 35 with Graves' hyperthyroidism. The specimen sequenced was blood. The CDR3 is CSATVVRGGPYEQYF. CDR3 nucleotides: TGCAGTGCTACCGTAGTCCGGGGGGGGCCGTACGAGCAGTACTTC.